This T cell receptor beta chain was captured by sequencing in a study of cytomegalovirus exposure and HLA in healthy donors. A single count supports this clone. 13 Jbeta primers and 60 Vbeta primers were used for the PCR. Assay used: immunoSEQ multiplex PCR; TCRdb lists only in-frame clones, some missing. This repertoire shows some 270,000 clones, about 80% found once; its top ten account for about 0.29%. The CDR3 spans 14 residues. The germline V gene has CDR1 SNHLY and CDR2 FYNNEI. J gave up 3 bases and V 11 bases, and 10 bases lay outside the gene matches. Sequencing was done on a sample of PBMCs. This chain connects TRBV2 to TRBJ2-3; 8 bases fit TRBD2. The source is a girl aged 2 to 10 in good health and CMV-seronegative. CDR3 protein: CAGTAGVGTDTQYF. Here the CDR3 DNA reads TGTGCCGGTACAGCGGGGGTCGGGACAGATACGCAGTATTTT.